This T cell receptor (beta chain) emerged from a study of PD-L1 blockade in urothelial cancer. Patients were diagnosed with urothelial carcinoma, either locally advanced or metastatic. Germline loops: CDR1 KGHSH, CDR2 LQKENI. Trimming at V came to 3 bases and at J to 8 bases, leaving 4 bases not matched to a gene. The CDR3 consists of 13 residues. The study, taken as a whole, reports: The study found that durable-benefit patients expanded tumor-associated blood clones more at 3 weeks.

Into every PCR, synthetic TCR analog templates were spiked. TCRdb keeps only in-frame clones here, not all; method: immunoSEQ multiplex PCR. Of some 77,000 clones listed, roughly nine tenths are singletons. Comments on this clone: Its antigen is unidentified.

The chain carries TRBV18 and TRBJ2-1; TRBD1 matches at 7 bases. The clonotype comes from a woman aged 70-85 years with urothelial cancer. This sample comprised PBMCs, obtained around atezolizumab (anti-PD-L1) treatment. Here the CDR3 reads CASSPSGGHEQFF. The CDR3 DNA follows: TGTGCCAGCTCACCCTCAGGGGGTCATGAGCAGTTCTTC. Full variable domain (outside the CDR3, taken from reference TRBV18 and TRBJ2-1): NAGVMQNPRHLVRRRGQEARLRCSPMKGHSHVYWYRQLPEEGLKFMVYLQKENIIDESGMPKERFSAEFPKEGPSILRIQQVVRGDSAAYFCASSPSGGHEQFFGPGTRLTVL.